The 11 T cell receptor beta chains below all came from one sample that was sequenced in a study of shared clonotypes between healthy human individuals. Data came from immunoSEQ multiplex PCR; TCRdb stores just in-frame clones and leaves some out. Altogether around 690,000 clones are present, 90% being singletons, with the ten largest covering 34%. Input material: memory CD8+ T cells from PBMCs. Subset described: CD45RO+ cells pooled with CCR7-negative TemRA cells. The source is a man younger than 35 in good health. Some clones in this sample may be carry-over from other donors' samples.

The chain is built from TRBV7-3 and TRBJ2-1; 8 bases align to TRBD2. Trimming cost V 5 bases and J 4 bases; bases outside gene matches: 10. Germline V lookup: CDR1 SGHTA, CDR2 FQGTGA. The CDR3 runs 16 residues. Here the CDR3 DNA reads TGTGCCAGCAGCGTTTCTCCTAGCGGGCCATACAATGAGCAGTTCTTC. This gives the protein CASSVSPSGPYNEQFF.

The J gene is TRBJ2-5, the V gene TRBV13; 16 bases line up with TRBD2. The V and J ends lost 4 bases and 4 bases, in that order; junction bases with no gene match: 6. Germline V gene lookup returns CDR1 PRHDT and CDR2 FYEKMQ (reference sequence). CDR3 length equals 17 residues. The CDR3 region has the DNA TGTGCCAGCAGCTCCTTGGGACTAGCGGGAGGGGCAGAGACCCAGTACTTC. Protein: CASSSLGLAGGAETQYF.

The chain recombines TRBV5-1 with TRBJ2-6; 13 nucleotides line up with TRBD2. CDR1 SGHRS and CDR2 YFSETQ come from the germline V gene. Unmatched junction bases numbered 12, after V lost 6 bases and J lost 0 bases. This CDR3 spans 20 amino acids. Here the CDR3 reads CASMRLPGLAGFSGANVLTF. CDR3 coding DNA: TGCGCCAGCATGCGACTGCCGGGACTAGCGGGATTCTCTGGGGCCAACGTCCTGACTTTC. Variable domain in full (rest from reference TRBV5-1 and TRBJ2-6): KAGVTQTPRYLIKTRGQQVTLSCSPISGHRSVSWYQQTPGQGLQFLFEYFSETQRNKGNFPGRFSGRQFSNSRSEMNVSTLELGDSALYLCASMRLPGLAGFSGANVLTFGAGSRLTVL.

This clone was counted a few times. The chain uses TRBV7-9 and TRBJ1-1; 7 bases agree with TRBD1. There are 19 residues in the CDR3. Trimming cost V 0 bases and J 3 bases; bases outside gene matches: 16. Germline V CDR1 and CDR2: SEHNR, FQNEAQ (reference sequence). CDR3 sequence (DNA): TGTGCCAGCAGCTTAGCGGGTTCCCCGAGAAGGACAGGATACACTGAAGCTTTCTTT. Translating it yields CASSLAGSPRRTGYTEAFF.

V gene TRBV9 combines with J gene TRBJ1-2, with TRBD1 identical over 7 bases. Germline assignment: CDR1 SGDLS and CDR2 YYNGEE. This CDR3 region has 15 residues. The ends lost 3 bases at V and 3 bases at J; junction bases unmatched: 8. CDR3 region: CASSGARGGYYGYTF. DNA for the CDR3: TGTGCCAGCAGCGGGGCAAGAGGGGGCTACTATGGCTACACCTTC.

This CDR3 is CASSMTGSDQPQHF. The CDR3 bases are TGTGCCAGCAGCATGACAGGGTCAGACCAGCCCCAGCATTTT. The V call is TRBV7-9, the J call TRBJ1-5, with TRBD1 matching over 7 bases. V lost 5 bases to trimming and J lost 7 bases; unmatched junction nucleotides: 8. CDR1 and CDR2 from the germline V gene are SEHNR and FQNEAQ (reference sequence). There are 14 residues in the CDR3.

This clone was observed a single time. V is TRBV7-4 and J is TRBJ1-2; D gene ambiguous. The V end was cut by 1 base, the J end by 4 bases, with 16 bases between. Germline assignment: CDR1 SGHVT and CDR2 SQSDAQ. This CDR3 region has 16 residues. The CDR3 protein is CASSLGAPWPPYGYTF. In DNA form, the CDR3 reads TGTGCCAGCAGCTTAGGTGCGCCCTGGCCCCCCTATGGCTACACCTTC.

The CDR3 spells CASSLGVRGPLNTEAFF. The CDR3 DNA sequence: TGTGCCAGCAGTTTAGGCGTCAGGGGGCCTCTGAACACTGAAGCTTTCTTT. The chain links TRBV28 to TRBJ1-1, with 8 bases aligning to TRBD1. Trimming cost V 2 bases and J 0 bases; bases outside gene matches: 8. Germline V gene data show CDR1 as MDHEN and CDR2 as SYDVKM. This CDR3 is built from 17 residues.

This sequence joins TRBV21-1 and TRBJ1-1; the D segment call TRBD1 is taken from the table without a DNA check. TRBV21-1 is a pseudogene locus. The CDR3 has 18 amino acids. In DNA, the CDR3 is TGTGCCAGCAGCAAAGCAGGACAGGGTGGGCCCTTGAACACTGAAGCTTTCTTT. This codes for CASSKAGQGGPLNTEAFF.

This clone has more than one count but fewer than ten. The DNA of the CDR3 is TGTGCCACCAGCAGAGATAAGGAACCCTACAATGAGCAGTTCTTC. This encodes CATSRDKEPYNEQFF. This sequence joins TRBV15 and TRBJ2-1; D unclear. This CDR3 has 15 residues. Germline V gives CDR1 LNHNV, CDR2 YYDKDF (reference sequence). V gave up 0 bases and J gave up 2 bases, with 8 bases separating them.

The genes are TRBV15 and TRBJ2-3, with 12 bases that match TRBD1. CDR3 length equals 16 residues. From germline, CDR1 is LNHNV and CDR2 YYDKDF (reference sequence). V trimming: 5 bases; J trimming: 4 bases; junction bases outside the gene matches: 7. The DNA for the CDR3 is TGTGCCACCAGCTCCCGGGACAGGGGGCTCGCAGATACGCAGTATTTT. It encodes CATSSRDRGLADTQYF.